These T cell receptor beta chains were read from a single sample in a study of blood T cells in healthy people across ages. TCRdb re-called the 5' RACE reads through MiXCR, storing one row per CDR3 protein. The sample yields around 870,000 distinct CDR3 sequences, more than 25% seen once. The sequencing input was blood. These receptors were obtained from a woman aged 80 or over in good health. The CDR3 runs from the conserved cysteine through the conserved F or W. The order of the fields is V gene, J gene, clone size, D gene, CDR3 DNA, CDR3 protein. D genes are given only for firm matches. Only part of the rows carry a size: once, few, many, or a class if the clone is expanded.

v_call: TRBV7-9
j_call: TRBJ1-1
clone_size: -
d_call: TRBD1
cdr3_nt: TGTGCCAGCAGCTTATCGGGAATAGGGGGCTACACTGAAGCTTTCTTT
cdr3_aa: CASSLSGIGGYTEAFF

v_call: TRBV7-2
j_call: TRBJ2-1
clone_size: many
d_call: -
cdr3_nt: TGTGCCCAGAAGAGCGGCCCGAGCTCCTACAATGAGCAGTTCTTC
cdr3_aa: CAQKSGPSSYNEQFF

v_call: TRBV7-2
j_call: TRBJ1-1
clone_size: many
d_call: -
cdr3_nt: TGTGCCAGCAGCTTAACGGGTGAAGCTTTCTTT
cdr3_aa: CASSLTGEAFF

v_call: TRBV28
j_call: TRBJ1-1
clone_size: -
d_call: -
cdr3_nt: TGTGCCAGCAGTTTAAAGGATGGCAAAGCTTTCTTT
cdr3_aa: CASSLKDGKAFF

v_call: TRBV19
j_call: TRBJ2-3
clone_size: many
d_call: -
cdr3_nt: TGTGCCAGTAGCAGACGGGAGACAGATACGCAGTATTTT
cdr3_aa: CASSRRETDTQYF

v_call: TRBV4-1
j_call: TRBJ2-1
clone_size: -
d_call: -
cdr3_nt: TGCGCCAGCAGCCAAGATCCGGGCGGAGAGAAGCAGTTCTTC
cdr3_aa: CASSQDPGGEKQFF

v_call: TRBV9
j_call: TRBJ2-3
clone_size: many
d_call: TRBD2
cdr3_nt: TGTGCCAGCAGCGTAAAGGGCGGGGGGATAGATACGCAGTATTTT
cdr3_aa: CASSVKGGGIDTQYF

v_call: TRBV15
j_call: TRBJ2-1
clone_size: many
d_call: -
cdr3_nt: TGTGCCACCAGCCCCACTGGGCGGTACAATGAGCAGTTCTTC
cdr3_aa: CATSPTGRYNEQFF

v_call: TRBV15
j_call: TRBJ1-2
clone_size: many
d_call: -
cdr3_nt: TGTGCCACCAGCAGAGATTCGACAAATTATGGCTACACCTTC
cdr3_aa: CATSRDSTNYGYTF

v_call: TRBV27
j_call: TRBJ1-1
clone_size: many
d_call: -
cdr3_nt: TGTGCCAGCAGTCCGTCCAAGTATATAACTGAAGCTTTCTTT
cdr3_aa: CASSPSKYITEAFF

v_call: TRBV23-1
j_call: TRBJ2-3
clone_size: few
d_call: -
cdr3_nt: TGCGCCAGCAGTCAAGAAGGGGCGGCAGATACGCAGTATTTT
cdr3_aa: CASSQEGAADTQYF

v_call: TRBV29-1
j_call: TRBJ1-1
clone_size: few
d_call: -
cdr3_nt: TGCAGCGTTTGGCGGGGGGTAGCGAACACTGAAGCTTTCTTT
cdr3_aa: CSVWRGVANTEAFF

v_call: TRBV7-9
j_call: TRBJ1-2
clone_size: few
d_call: TRBD1
cdr3_nt: TGTTCCAGCAGCTTCACAGGGGGGGCTAACTATGGCTACACCTTC
cdr3_aa: CSSSFTGGANYGYTF

v_call: TRBV12-3/TRBV12-4
j_call: TRBJ1-4
clone_size: few
d_call: TRBD1
cdr3_nt: TGTGCCAGTGGGGACAGTAATGAAAAACGGTTTTTT
cdr3_aa: CASGDSNEKRFF

v_call: TRBV12-3/TRBV12-4
j_call: TRBJ1-1
clone_size: many
d_call: -
cdr3_nt: TGTGCCAGCAGTTTCCAGGGAGGGAGCCCTGAAGCTTTCTTT
cdr3_aa: CASSFQGGSPEAFF

v_call: TRBV5-1
j_call: TRBJ1-5
clone_size: -
d_call: TRBD1
cdr3_nt: TGCGCCAGCAGCCCCTCAGGGGGCTGGAATCAGCCCCAGCATTTT
cdr3_aa: CASSPSGGWNQPQHF

v_call: TRBV19
j_call: TRBJ2-3
clone_size: -
d_call: TRBD2
cdr3_nt: TGTGCCAGTACTTCCGGGACTAGCGGGATTACAGATACGCAGTATTTT
cdr3_aa: CASTSGTSGITDTQYF

v_call: TRBV6-2/TRBV6-3
j_call: TRBJ2-3
clone_size: many
d_call: -
cdr3_nt: TGTGCCAGCAGTTACTCGGGCCGACCAACGCAGTATTTT
cdr3_aa: CASSYSGRPTQYF

v_call: TRBV7-8
j_call: TRBJ2-5
clone_size: -
d_call: -
cdr3_nt: TGTGCCAGCAGCTTACGCCGGACTTCGTACCAAGAGACCCAGTACTTC
cdr3_aa: CASSLRRTSYQETQYF

v_call: TRBV27
j_call: TRBJ2-7
clone_size: many
d_call: TRBD2
cdr3_nt: TGTGCCAGCAGGTCACTAGCGGGGCCAACCTACGAGCAGTACTTC
cdr3_aa: CASRSLAGPTYEQYF

v_call: TRBV7-2
j_call: TRBJ2-5
clone_size: -
d_call: -
cdr3_nt: TGTGCCAGCAGCCACCTTAGTGGTGGGGCCGGTAGGACCCAGTACTTC
cdr3_aa: CASSHLSGGAGRTQYF

v_call: TRBV6-2/TRBV6-3
j_call: TRBJ1-5
clone_size: many
d_call: -
cdr3_nt: TGTGCCAGCAAACCCTCCAGGGGTCGCAATCAGCCCCAGCATTTT
cdr3_aa: CASKPSRGRNQPQHF

v_call: TRBV2
j_call: TRBJ1-2
clone_size: -
d_call: TRBD1
cdr3_nt: TGTGCCAGCAGTGAGGGCAGGGGGCTCGGAAATGGCTACACCTTC
cdr3_aa: CASSEGRGLGNGYTF

v_call: TRBV25-1
j_call: TRBJ2-1
clone_size: -
d_call: -
cdr3_nt: TGTGCCAGCAGTGAACCCCAGGGGCCCTACAATGAGCAGTTCTTC
cdr3_aa: CASSEPQGPYNEQFF

v_call: TRBV6-2/TRBV6-3
j_call: TRBJ1-2
clone_size: many
d_call: TRBD1
cdr3_nt: TGTGCCAGCAGCCTACCGGGACAGGGGACCCTATCCTCCTCCTATGGCTACACCTTC
cdr3_aa: CASSLPGQGTLSSSYGYTF

v_call: TRBV2
j_call: TRBJ1-5
clone_size: few
d_call: -
cdr3_nt: TGTGCCAGCACGGGGGCGGGCAATCAGCCCCAGCATTTT
cdr3_aa: CASTGAGNQPQHF

v_call: TRBV4-3
j_call: TRBJ1-2
clone_size: many
d_call: -
cdr3_nt: TGCGCCAGCAGCCAAGATACGGGCCGGTATGGCTACACCTTC
cdr3_aa: CASSQDTGRYGYTF

v_call: TRBV20-1
j_call: TRBJ1-4
clone_size: many
d_call: -
cdr3_nt: TGCAGTGCTAGAGATGGGGGACCCTGGGAGGAAAAACTGTTTTTT
cdr3_aa: CSARDGGPWEEKLFF

v_call: TRBV18
j_call: TRBJ2-7
clone_size: few
d_call: -
cdr3_nt: TGTGCCAACTCACCCTCCTCCAATGAGCAGTACTTC
cdr3_aa: CANSPSSNEQYF

v_call: TRBV10-1
j_call: TRBJ1-1
clone_size: -
d_call: -
cdr3_nt: TGCGCCAGCAGTGAGCCCGGAGGGAAGGCTTTCTTT
cdr3_aa: CASSEPGGKAFF

v_call: TRBV7-2
j_call: TRBJ2-5
clone_size: -
d_call: -
cdr3_nt: TGTGCCAGCAGCTTAAGGCGGGTGTACCAAGAGACCCAGTACTTC
cdr3_aa: CASSLRRVYQETQYF

v_call: TRBV6-1
j_call: TRBJ1-4
clone_size: -
d_call: TRBD1
cdr3_nt: TGTGCCAGCACCCGGACAGGGTCTAATGAAAAACTGTTTTTT
cdr3_aa: CASTRTGSNEKLFF

v_call: TRBV20-1
j_call: TRBJ1-5
clone_size: many
d_call: -
cdr3_nt: TGCAGTGCTAGTTCGGACAGAAACAATCAGCCCCAGCATTTT
cdr3_aa: CSASSDRNNQPQHF

v_call: TRBV7-2
j_call: TRBJ2-5
clone_size: few
d_call: TRBD1
cdr3_nt: TGTGCCAGCAGCCCTGGACAGGGGGCTTGGAAGACCCAGTACTTC
cdr3_aa: CASSPGQGAWKTQYF

v_call: TRBV6-5
j_call: TRBJ2-1
clone_size: -
d_call: -
cdr3_nt: TGTGCCAGCAGTTCCCCTTGGCGGGATTACTACAATGAGCAGTTCTTC
cdr3_aa: CASSSPWRDYYNEQFF

v_call: TRBV5-1
j_call: TRBJ2-2
clone_size: many
d_call: -
cdr3_nt: TGCGCCAGCAGCATCACCGGGACGGGGCTGTTTTTT
cdr3_aa: CASSITGTGLFF

v_call: TRBV29-1
j_call: TRBJ2-3
clone_size: many
d_call: TRBD2
cdr3_nt: TGCAGCGTGGGGTTAGCGGGGGGGCCCACAGATACGCAGTATTTT
cdr3_aa: CSVGLAGGPTDTQYF

v_call: TRBV6-6
j_call: TRBJ2-1
clone_size: many
d_call: -
cdr3_nt: TGTGCCAGCAGTTACGAAAGGGGAGTAGGCAATGAGCAGTTCTTC
cdr3_aa: CASSYERGVGNEQFF

v_call: TRBV11-2
j_call: TRBJ1-1
clone_size: -
d_call: -
cdr3_nt: TGTGCCAGCAGCTTAGCGCGCCCCCCCATGAACACTGAAGCTTTCTTT
cdr3_aa: CASSLARPPMNTEAFF

v_call: TRBV15
j_call: TRBJ1-3
clone_size: -
d_call: TRBD1
cdr3_nt: TGTGCCACCAGCAGAGACTATAGACAGGGAACCCTCTCTGGAAACACCATATATTTT
cdr3_aa: CATSRDYRQGTLSGNTIYF

v_call: TRBV20-1
j_call: TRBJ2-3
clone_size: -
d_call: TRBD2
cdr3_nt: TGCAGTGCTAGAGATCAAGCGGGAACTAGCACAGATACGCAGTATTTT
cdr3_aa: CSARDQAGTSTDTQYF

v_call: TRBV9
j_call: TRBJ2-1
clone_size: -
d_call: -
cdr3_nt: TGTGCCAGCAGCGTAGCGGTCTCCTACAATGAGCAGTTCTTC
cdr3_aa: CASSVAVSYNEQFF

v_call: TRBV5-1
j_call: TRBJ2-3
clone_size: -
d_call: -
cdr3_nt: TGCGCCAGCAGCCCAGAGGTGCAGGGCGCGCAGTATTTT
cdr3_aa: CASSPEVQGAQYF

v_call: TRBV12-3/TRBV12-4
j_call: TRBJ1-5
clone_size: -
d_call: -
cdr3_nt: TGTGCCAGCAGTTTATGGGGGCAGGGTAATCAGCCCCAGCATTTT
cdr3_aa: CASSLWGQGNQPQHF

v_call: TRBV12-3/TRBV12-4
j_call: TRBJ2-3
clone_size: many
d_call: TRBD2
cdr3_nt: TGTGCCAGCAGTCTCCGGGACTACCGCACAGATACGCAGTATTTT
cdr3_aa: CASSLRDYRTDTQYF

v_call: TRBV30
j_call: TRBJ1-2
clone_size: many
d_call: -
cdr3_nt: TGTGCCTGGAGTGTAGGGGACGCGGGTTCTGGCTACACCTTC
cdr3_aa: CAWSVGDAGSGYTF

v_call: TRBV6-2/TRBV6-3
j_call: TRBJ2-6
clone_size: few
d_call: -
cdr3_nt: TGTGCCAGCAGTTACTCTTACAGGGACCTCTCTGGGGCCAACGTCCTGACTTTC
cdr3_aa: CASSYSYRDLSGANVLTF

v_call: TRBV20-1
j_call: TRBJ2-7
clone_size: many
d_call: TRBD1
cdr3_nt: TGCAGTGCCAGGGACAGGTATTACGAGCAGTACTTC
cdr3_aa: CSARDRYYEQYF

v_call: TRBV20-1
j_call: TRBJ2-7
clone_size: many
d_call: TRBD2
cdr3_nt: TGCAGTGCCCCTCCAGCGGGGGGCCGTAACGAGCAGTACTTC
cdr3_aa: CSAPPAGGRNEQYF

v_call: TRBV5-1
j_call: TRBJ2-5
clone_size: few
d_call: TRBD2
cdr3_nt: TGCGCCAGCAGCTCGGAAGGCGGGGGGGTTGAGACCCAGTACTTC
cdr3_aa: CASSSEGGGVETQYF